Presented here are 32 T cell receptor beta chains from one specimen sequenced in a study of beta chain features in type 1 diabetes. The whole isolated RNA underwent reverse transcription, so sequencing captured expressed TCRB transcripts. The data were produced by immunoSEQ multiplex PCR, yet TCRdb's version contains in-frame clones alone and is incomplete. The profile shows roughly 450,000 clones, approximately 15% of them singletons. The sequenced material came from naive CD4+ T cells from blood. All receptors derive from a man aged 25-45 years in good health.

This clone has a handful of counts. The chain has TRBV4-2 and TRBJ1-5, with D maybe TRBD1 (5 bases). The CDR3 extends over 16 amino acids. Trimming left V 3 bases short and J 5 bases short, with 17 bases between. CDR1 LGHNA and CDR2 YNFKEQ come from the germline V gene. CDR3 sequence: CASSQGRVDSHQPQHF. CDR3 bases: TGTGCCAGCAGCCAGGGCCGCGTCGACAGTCATCAGCCCCAGCATTTT.

The sample holds many counts of this clone. Other nucleotide sequences from this sample produce the same CDR3. This sequence joins TRBV7-2 and TRBJ2-2; D remains ambiguous. The V end was cut by 2 bases, the J end by 6 bases, with 1 base between. The CDR3 has 11 residues. The germline V gene has CDR1 SGHTA and CDR2 FQGNSA. The CDR3 DNA follows: TGTGCCAGCAGCTTATCCGGGGAGCTGTTTTTT. It specifies CASSLSGELFF.

The CDR3 protein is CASSVETQYF. In nucleotides, the CDR3 is TGTGCCAGCAGCGTAGAGACCCAGTACTTC. The rearrangement links TRBV9 to TRBJ2-5, with unresolved D. Germline assignment: CDR1 SGDLS and CDR2 YYNGEE. Trimming took 0 bases from V and 6 from J, leaving 0 bases between them. The CDR3 covers 10 residues.

The sample holds a few counts of this clone. The CDR3 nucleotides read TGTGCCAGCAGTGAATTAGGGGACAGGGGGGCCAATGAGCAGTTCTTC. Residues: CASSELGDRGANEQFF. J is TRBJ2-1 and V is TRBV25-1; 11 bases align to TRBD1. CDR1 and CDR2 (germline): MGHDK, SYGVNS. V lost 1 base to trimming and J lost 6 bases; unmatched junction nucleotides: 5. This CDR3 region has 16 residues. The whole variable domain, filled in from reference TRBV25-1 and TRBJ2-1, reads EADIYQTPRYLVIGTGKKITLECSQTMGHDKMYWYQQDPGMELHLIHYSYGVNSTEKGDLSSESTVSRIRTEHFPLTLESARPSHTSQYLCASSELGDRGANEQFFGPGTRLTVL.

This clone was detected a few times. The rearrangement uses TRBV25-1 and TRBJ2-3, with TRBD2 identical over 15 bases. With V trimmed by 1 base and J by 2 bases, 4 bases remained unmatched. This CDR3 has 18 amino acids. Germline V gives CDR1 MGHDK, CDR2 SYGVNS. The CDR3 loop is CASSEWGTSGRNTDTQYF. The CDR3 DNA sequence: TGTGCCAGCAGTGAATGGGGGACTAGCGGGAGGAACACAGATACGCAGTATTTT.

The chain carries TRBV6-5 and TRBJ2-7; perhaps TRBD2 as D (5 bases). V lost 2 bases and J 4 bases, leaving 12 bases between the germline ends. The germline V gene has CDR1 MNHEY and CDR2 SVGAGI. CDR3 size: 14 residues. The CDR3 region has the DNA TGTGCCAGCAGTTACCCTGGACTTGCTTACGAGCAGTACTTC. Translating it yields CASSYPGLAYEQYF.

This clone appeared a few times. Within the sample, other DNA sequences also encode this same CDR3. The rearrangement links TRBV20-1 to TRBJ2-3; no clear D gene. Germline values: CDR1 DFQATT, CDR2 SNEGSKA (reference sequence). The CDR3 length is 11 residues. The CDR3 coding sequence is TGCAGCGCCGGGCGGACAGATACGCAGTATTTT. Amino acids: CSAGRTDTQYF.

This chain uses TRBV14 with TRBJ1-4; 9 bases map to TRBD1. This CDR3 contains 14 residues. CDR1 is SGHDN and CDR2 is FVKESK in the germline V gene. V dropped 5 bases and J dropped 11; count of bases not matched to a gene: 9. The CDR3 nucleotides read TGTGCCAGCAGCGAGGACAGGGGAAGGGCTAAACTGTTTTTT. This sequence encodes CASSEDRGRAKLFF.

J is TRBJ2-5 and V is TRBV4-1; TRBD1 might be the D (5 bases). The germline V gene has CDR1 MGHRA and CDR2 YSYEKL. The CDR3 extends over 15 amino acids. With 5 bases removed from V and 5 bases from J, the gap between germline ends came to 18 bases. The CDR3 DNA follows: TGCGCCAGCAGCTTCGGACCAGTAAAGGGGGAGACCCAGTACTTC. Translating it yields CASSFGPVKGETQYF.

This clone appeared a few times. The rearrangement uses TRBV7-9 and TRBJ2-1, with D possibly being TRBD1 or TRBD2 (5 bases each). The CDR3 length is 16 residues. V lost 5 bases and J 5 bases, leaving 19 bases between the germline ends. Germline values: CDR1 SEHNR, CDR2 FQNEAQ (reference sequence). The CDR3 nucleotides read TGTGCCAGCAGCCCCAGGGACCTGGGGACCCACAATGAGCAGTTCTTC. As protein: CASSPRDLGTHNEQFF.

This clone appeared a single time. The chain combines TRBV28 with TRBJ1-6, with D unresolved. Germline-derived CDR1 and CDR2 are MDHEN and SYDVKM. This CDR3 has 15 amino acids. Trimming took off 3 bases at V and 6 bases at J, with 12 bases between the two ends. The CDR3 region is CASSFDGGANSPLHF. DNA for the CDR3: TGTGCCAGCAGTTTCGACGGAGGCGCTAATTCACCCCTCCACTTT.

V gene TRBV7-2 combines with J gene TRBJ2-4; a weak D match, TRBD2 (6 bases). Trimming stripped 3 bases from V and 3 bases from J, with 12 bases between. Per germline, CDR1 SGHTA and CDR2 FQGNSA. The length of the CDR3 is 15 residues. CDR3 in DNA: TGTGCCAGCAGCTTGGAGGGGAGCCTCAAAAACATTCAGTACTTC. It codes for CASSLEGSLKNIQYF.

This clone occurred a few times. The chain has TRBV28 and TRBJ1-1; D is perhaps TRBD1 (5 bases). Germline V gene data show CDR1 as MDHEN and CDR2 as SYDVKM. Trimming shortened V by 1 base and J by 5 bases, and 8 bases separated the two germline ends. The CDR3 runs 13 residues. CDR3 region: CASSLFGTTEAFF. The CDR3 nucleotides are TGTGCCAGCAGTTTATTCGGGACGACTGAAGCTTTCTTT.

This clone occurred a few times. The chain is built from TRBV28 and TRBJ2-1; TRBD1 agrees at 8 bases. Unmatched junction bases numbered 7, after V lost 9 bases and J lost 0 bases. The length of the CDR3 is 15 residues. Germline CDR1 and CDR2: MDHEN and SYDVKM. In DNA, the CDR3 is TGTGCCAGTAAGACAGGGGATATCTCCTACAATGAGCAGTTCTTC. It yields the protein CASKTGDISYNEQFF. The complete variable domain, with remaining parts taken from reference TRBV28 and TRBJ2-1, reads DVKVTQSSRYLVKRTGEKVFLECVQDMDHENMFWYRQDPGLGLRLIYFSYDVKMKEKGDIPEGYSVSREKKERFSLILESASTNQTSMYLCASKTGDISYNEQFFGPGTRLTVL.

This clone came up a few times. The chain couples TRBV4-3 to TRBJ2-7, with TRBD1 as a possible D gene (9 bases). CDR3 length equals 17 residues. CDR1 is LGHNA, CDR2 YSLEER, per germline. V was pared by 0 bases and J by 7 bases, with 22 bases between. CDR3 nucleotide sequence: TGCGCCAGCAGCCAAGACAAGGGACAGGGACTAGTCTATGAGCAGTACGTC. The encoded protein is CASSQDKGQGLVYEQYV.

The chain has TRBV9 and TRBJ2-1, with D perhaps matching TRBD1 (5 bases). Germline V gene sequence: CDR1 SGDLS, CDR2 YYNGEE. V lost 3 bases and J 9 bases, leaving 16 bases between the germline ends. There are 14 residues in the CDR3. Here the CDR3 reads CASSEGHPVGEQFF. DNA for the CDR3: TGTGCCAGCAGCGAAGGACATCCGGTGGGTGAGCAGTTCTTC.

The chain combines TRBV13 with TRBJ2-1; D remains ambiguous. V lost 2 bases and J lost 9, with 11 bases in between. This CDR3 comprises 13 residues. Germline CDR1 reads PRHDT; CDR2 reads FYEKMQ (reference sequence). CDR3 coding DNA: TGTGCCAGCAGCTTAAAACTGGTGGCTGAGCAGTTCTTC. The encoded protein is CASSLKLVAEQFF.

The chain uses TRBV6-6 and TRBJ2-7, with 10 bases matching TRBD1. CDR1 and CDR2 from the germline V gene are MNHNY and SVGAGI (reference sequence). The junction had 4 bases not matched to a gene; V was cut back by 5 bases and J by 3 bases. CDR3 length: 14 amino acids. CDR3 in amino acids: CASSRQGANYEQYF. The CDR3 bases are TGTGCCAGCAGTCGACAGGGGGCAAACTACGAGCAGTACTTC.

This sequence joins TRBV5-4 and TRBJ2-2, with no clear D. The CDR3 totals 14 residues. Trimming took 0 bases from V and 4 from J, leaving 7 bases between them. CDR1 and CDR2 (germline): SGHNT, YYREEE (reference sequence). The CDR3 DNA follows: TGTGCCAGCAGCTTGGGTGCCATCACCGGGGAGCTGTTTTTT. Encoded protein: CASSLGAITGELFF.

This chain joins TRBV20-1 and TRBJ2-7; the match to TRBD2 covers 8 bases. This CDR3 has 10 amino acids. CDR1 and CDR2 from the germline V gene are DFQATT and SNEGSKA (reference sequence). The CDR3, as DNA: TGCAGAAGAAGGGAGAGCGGGAGGTACGTC. This encodes CRRRESGRYV.

Of note for this clone: It is likely a read error: a sequence one base away is far more abundant. This specimen includes other DNA sequences encoding the same CDR3. The rearrangement uses TRBV11-2 and TRBJ2-7; D remains ambiguous. The CDR3 is 11 amino acids. In germline, CDR1 is SGHAT, CDR2 FQNNGV. Between the trimmed V and J ends, which lost 5 bases and 1 base, there was a span of 3 bases. The CDR3 nucleotides are TGTGCCAGCAGCCCATCCTACGAGCAGTACTTC. This sequence encodes CASSPSYEQYF.

This chain connects TRBV7-9 to TRBJ2-7; D is possibly TRBD2 (5 bases). CDR1 and CDR2 from the germline V gene are SEHNR and FQNEAQ (reference sequence). The CDR3 has 14 residues. Between the trimmed V and J ends, which lost 3 bases and 6 bases, there was a span of 15 bases. Here the CDR3 DNA reads TGTGCCAGCAGCTTTGGTAGCGCGACTCGCGAGCAGTACGTC. Amino acid sequence: CASSFGSATREQYV.

There are a few counts of this clone. The rearrangement joins TRBV10-3 to TRBJ2-5; TRBD2 aligns across 8 bases. The CDR3 covers 16 residues. Germline V gene lookup returns CDR1 ENHRY and CDR2 SYGVKD. J was trimmed by 0 bases and V by 2 bases; bases with no gene match: 5. CDR3: CAISETLAGYQETQYF. CDR3 nucleotides: TGTGCCATCAGTGAGACTTTAGCGGGGTACCAAGAGACCCAGTACTTC.

The genes are TRBV7-9 and TRBJ2-1, with TRBD1 matching 7 bases. The length of the CDR3 is 16 residues. V was pared by 5 bases and J by 0 bases, with 7 bases of the junction left unmatched. The germline V gene has CDR1 SEHNR and CDR2 FQNEAQ (reference sequence). The CDR3 DNA sequence: TGTGCCAGCAGCGACGGGACAGTTTCCTCCTACAATGAGCAGTTCTTC. This translates into CASSDGTVSSYNEQFF.

This chain links TRBV20-1 with TRBJ2-1; D gene ambiguous. V lost 6 bases and J 5 bases, leaving 8 bases between the germline ends. This CDR3 spans 11 amino acids. Germline CDR1 and CDR2: DFQATT and SNEGSKA (reference sequence). The CDR3 sequence: CSARTDNEQFF. CDR3 DNA: TGCAGTGCGAGGACCGACAATGAGCAGTTCTTC.

The chain carries TRBV7-9 and TRBJ2-7, with D maybe TRBD1 (5 bases). From germline, CDR1 is SEHNR and CDR2 FQNEAQ (reference sequence). The V and J ends lost 8 bases and 5 bases respectively, with 10 bases between them. The CDR3 loop spans 11 amino acids. As DNA, the CDR3 is TGTGCCAGCGTCTCCAGGGACGAGCAGTACTTC. It encodes CASVSRDEQYF.

This clone occurred a few times. The CDR3 protein is CASSPGTAASYEQYF. Here the CDR3 DNA reads TGTGCCAGCAGTCCAGGGACAGCTGCTTCCTACGAGCAGTACTTC. This sequence joins TRBV6-6 and TRBJ2-7, with TRBD1 identical over 7 bases. CDR3 length: 15 amino acids. Germline V gene data show CDR1 as MNHNY and CDR2 as SVGAGI (reference sequence). Germline trimming cut 5 bases from V and 1 base from J; bases unmatched to any gene: 8.

This clone was picked up a small number of times. Different DNA sequences within this sample yield the same CDR3. V and J are TRBV5-6 and TRBJ2-1; 12 bases fit TRBD2. Germline CDR1 SGHDT, CDR2 YYEEEE. The CDR3 covers 15 residues. Losses at the gene ends were 4 bases for V and 4 bases for J; bases not matched to a gene: 3. The CDR3 spells CASSPTSGRYNEQFF. As DNA, the CDR3 is TGTGCCAGCAGCCCAACTAGCGGGAGGTACAATGAGCAGTTCTTC.

This clone came up a few times. The chain employs TRBV19 and TRBJ2-3; D perhaps matches TRBD1 (5 bases). The CDR3 has 15 residues. V lost 6 bases, J lost 5 bases, and 18 bases lay in between. Germline CDR1 LNHDA, CDR2 SQIVND (reference sequence). The CDR3 DNA reads TGTGCCAGTAGCCTAAGAAGTCAGGGAAAAGATACGCAGTATTTT. As protein: CASSLRSQGKDTQYF.

This chain joins TRBV6-5 and TRBJ2-3; D gene uncertain. Germline CDR1 MNHEY, CDR2 SVGAGI. V was pared by 2 bases and J by 0 bases, with 6 bases between. This CDR3 region has 14 residues. Written as DNA, the CDR3 is TGTGCCAGCAGTTACGGCCTCAGCACAGATACGCAGTATTTT. Its protein is CASSYGLSTDTQYF.

This clone was counted between two and nine times. The chain joins TRBV18 to TRBJ2-5; D not resolved. The CDR3 has 15 residues. The V and J ends lost 3 bases and 2 bases respectively, with 13 bases between them. Per the germline V gene, CDR1 is KGHSH and CDR2 is LQKENI. CDR3 sequence (DNA): TGTGCCAGCTCACCCCTTCCGGCAGCTCAAGAGACCCAGTACTTC. As protein: CASSPLPAAQETQYF. The entire variable domain, with the rest obtained from reference TRBV18 and TRBJ2-5, is as follows: NAGVMQNPRHLVRRRGQEARLRCSPMKGHSHVYWYRQLPEEGLKFMVYLQKENIIDESGMPKERFSAEFPKEGPSILRIQQVVRGDSAAYFCASSPLPAAQETQYFGPGTRLLVL.

V and J are TRBV25-1 and TRBJ2-5, with TRBD2 identical over 7 bases. This CDR3 contains 16 residues. With 1 base clipped from V and 0 bases from J, the junction kept 5 bases outside the gene matches. In germline, CDR1 is MGHDK, CDR2 SYGVNS. The DNA of the CDR3 is TGTGCCAGCAGTGAATCCCGGGGAGGGCACCAAGAGACCCAGTACTTC. It is translated as CASSESRGGHQETQYF.